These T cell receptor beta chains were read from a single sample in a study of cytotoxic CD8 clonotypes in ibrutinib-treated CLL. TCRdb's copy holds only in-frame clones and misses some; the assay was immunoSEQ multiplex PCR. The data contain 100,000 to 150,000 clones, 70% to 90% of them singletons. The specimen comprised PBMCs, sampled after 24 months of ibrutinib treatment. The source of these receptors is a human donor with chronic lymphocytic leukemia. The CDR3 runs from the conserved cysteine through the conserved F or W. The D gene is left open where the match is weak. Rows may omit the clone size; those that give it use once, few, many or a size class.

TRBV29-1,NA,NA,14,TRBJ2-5,CSVEVRDGGETQYF,TGCAGCGTTGAAGTACGGGACGGTGGGGAGACCCAGTACTTC
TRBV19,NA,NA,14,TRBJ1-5,CASSNGIPGQPQHF,TGTGCCAGTAGTAACGGGATCCCTGGTCAGCCCCAGCATTTT
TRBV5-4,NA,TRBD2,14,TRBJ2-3,CASRAGGRTDTQYF,TGTGCCAGCAGGGCGGGGGGGCGCACAGATACGCAGTATTTT
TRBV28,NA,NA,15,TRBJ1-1,CASSSYGTMNTEAFF,TGTGCCAGCAGTTCCTACGGGACAATGAACACTGAAGCTTTCTTT
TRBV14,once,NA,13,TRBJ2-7,CASSRGTLYEQYF,TGTGCCAGCAGCCGCGGGACCCTCTACGAGCAGTACTTC
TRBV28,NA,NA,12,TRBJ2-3,CASSSNTDTQYF,TGTGCCAGCAGTTCAAACACAGATACGCAGTATTTT
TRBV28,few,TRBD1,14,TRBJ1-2,CASSAGTANYGYTF,TGTGCCAGCAGCGCCGGGACAGCCAACTATGGCTACACCTTC
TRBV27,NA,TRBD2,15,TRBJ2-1,CASRPAGKVKNEQFF,TGTGCCAGCAGGCCAGCGGGAAAGGTTAAAAATGAGCAGTTCTTC
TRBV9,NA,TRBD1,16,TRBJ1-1,CASSAEIGQGNTEAFF,TGTGCCAGCAGCGCCGAGATAGGACAGGGAAACACTGAAGCTTTCTTT
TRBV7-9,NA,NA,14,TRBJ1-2,CASSFWDNGYGYTF,TGTGCCAGCAGCTTTTGGGACAATGGCTATGGCTACACCTTC
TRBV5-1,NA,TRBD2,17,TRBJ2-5,CASSLGLAGRGRETQYF,TGCGCCAGCAGCCTGGGACTAGCGGGGAGGGGTCGGGAGACCCAGTACTTC
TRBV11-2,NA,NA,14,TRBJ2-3,CASSSRGRADTQYF,TGTGCCAGCAGCTCCCGGGGCCGTGCAGATACGCAGTATTTT
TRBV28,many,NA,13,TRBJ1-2,CASSLPTNYGYTF,TGTGCCAGCAGTCTACCGACTAACTATGGCTACACCTTC
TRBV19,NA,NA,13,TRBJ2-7,CASSLDSSYEQYF,TGTGCCAGTAGTTTGGACAGCTCCTACGAGCAGTACTTC
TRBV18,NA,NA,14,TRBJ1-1,CASSPGGEFTEAFF,TGTGCCAGCTCACCAGGGGGGGAGTTTACTGAAGCTTTCTTT
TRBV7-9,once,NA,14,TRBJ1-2,CASSLGGANYGYTF,TGTGCCAGCAGCTTAGGGGGGGCTAACTATGGCTACACCTTC
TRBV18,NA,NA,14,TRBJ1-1,CASSPLALNTEAFF,TGTGCCAGCTCACCACTAGCCTTGAACACTGAAGCTTTCTTT